This paragraph reports one T cell receptor (beta chain). The junction does not match germline at one end; this may be a read error. This CDR3 spans 16 amino acids. Germline assignment: CDR1 KGHSH and CDR2 LQKENI. This record comes from a study of control samples from healthy donors and cancer patients. Some clones are missing from TCRdb's copy, which holds only in-frame ones; the method was immunoSEQ multiplex PCR. Altogether tens of thousands of clones are present, approximately 96% being singletons, with the ten largest covering around 2%. What was sequenced was blood. V and J are TRBV18 and TRBJ2-5, with D possibly called TRBD1 or TRBD2 (5 bases each). The source of this sequence is a woman aged 25 to 39 in good health. The CDR3 sequence is CANSPTGTHGRETQYF. The CDR3 DNA follows: TGTGCCAACTCACCAACCGGGACCCACGGTCGGGAGACCCAGTACTTC.